These 17 T cell receptor beta chains came from one sample sequenced in a study of identical twins. TCRdb fed the 5' RACE reads into MiXCR, producing one record per CDR3 protein. This table has 520,000 or so distinct CDR3 sequences, 22% appearing once. The data also belong to a second study, concerning T cells expressing NK-cell markers.

The sample taken for sequencing was CD4+ T cells sorted from blood. The receptors derive from a woman younger than 30 in good health.

This clonotype was detected a few times. CDR3 region: CASSSIQGDQPQHF. Written as DNA, the CDR3 is TGTGCCAGCAGTTCCATACAGGGTGATCAGCCCCAGCATTTT. V gene TRBV2 combines with J gene TRBJ1-5; D is perhaps TRBD1 (6 bases). The germline V and J ends were trimmed by 5 bases and 5 bases, with 13 bases remaining between them. The CDR3 consists of 14 residues. In germline, CDR1 is SNHLY, CDR2 FYNNEI.

This clonotype turned up a few times. The gene calls are TRBV3-1 and TRBJ1-1; no clear D gene. Germline V gene data show CDR1 as LGHDT and CDR2 as YNNKEL (reference sequence). V gave up 2 bases and J gave up 4 bases, with 17 bases separating them. CDR3 length: 16 amino acids. This chain's CDR3 is CASSQLGYGWGTEAFF. Here the CDR3 DNA reads TGTGCCAGCAGCCAACTTGGATACGGTTGGGGCACTGAAGCTTTCTTT.

V is TRBV6-5 and J is TRBJ2-1; 7 nucleotides align to TRBD2. V trimming: 5 bases; J trimming: 10 bases; junction bases outside the gene matches: 8. Germline loops: CDR1 MNHEY, CDR2 SVGAGI. This CDR3 region has 13 residues. The CDR3: CASSQSTSREQFF. CDR3 nucleotide sequence: TGTGCCAGCAGTCAGTCGACTAGCAGAGAGCAGTTCTTC.

This clonotype was counted a few times. The chain links TRBV5-1 to TRBJ2-1; 11 bases match TRBD1. CDR1 is SGHRS, CDR2 YFSETQ, per germline. The CDR3 contains 16 residues. Germline trimming cut 4 bases from V and 4 bases from J; bases unmatched to any gene: 7. DNA for the CDR3: TGCGCCAGCAGCCCATCCGGGACAGGGGGATACAATGAGCAGTTCTTC. Translating gives CASSPSGTGGYNEQFF.

This rearrangement joins TRBV7-9 to TRBJ2-7; possible D gene TRBD2, 6 bases. The CDR3 is 16 residues long. Trimming took 5 bases from V and 3 from J, leaving 20 bases between them. In germline, CDR1 is SEHNR, CDR2 FQNEAQ (reference sequence). Here the CDR3 DNA reads TGTGCCAGCAGCCAACAAGGGGCAGCGGGCGTCTACGAGCAGTACTTC. Protein: CASSQQGAAGVYEQYF.

This clonotype was counted only a few times. The rearrangement joins TRBV20-1 to TRBJ1-1; possible D gene TRBD1, 6 bases. CDR3 length: 14 residues. Germline V gives CDR1 DFQATT, CDR2 SNEGSKA (reference sequence). V shed 6 bases and J shed 1 base, with 15 bases lying between them. CDR3 amino acids: CSATWGQRNTEAFF. The DNA for the CDR3 is TGCAGTGCCACCTGGGGGCAGCGGAACACTGAAGCTTTCTTT.

This clonotype was detected ten times or more. The chain recombines TRBV7-9 with TRBJ2-1; 13 bases are shared with TRBD2. The CDR3 is made up of 15 amino acids. CDR1 SEHNR and CDR2 FQNEAQ come from the germline V gene (reference sequence). V was pared by 3 bases and J by 5 bases, with 1 base of the junction left unmatched. CDR3 in amino acids: CASSLGLAGNNEQFF. The CDR3 DNA reads as TGTGCCAGCAGCTTGGGACTAGCGGGGAACAATGAGCAGTTCTTC.

This clonotype was detected a few times. The V call is TRBV29-1, the J call TRBJ2-1; D may be TRBD1 or TRBD2 (6 bases each). The CDR3 spans 15 residues. The ends were cut back, 3 bases at V and 1 base at J, with 13 bases in the middle. CDR1 and CDR2 (germline): SQVTM, ANQGSEA. The CDR3 nucleotides read TGCAGCGTTGATGGGGGGCCTATATCCTACAATGAGCAGTTCTTC. It yields the protein CSVDGGPISYNEQFF.

This clonotype was observed a handful of times. V gene TRBV5-5 combines with J gene TRBJ2-5; D not certain. CDR1 SGHKS and CDR2 YYEKEE come from the germline V gene (reference sequence). CDR3 size: 14 residues. Deletions cut 1 base from V and 5 bases from J, with 12 bases between. The CDR3 DNA reads as TGTGCCAGCAGCTTGTGGCGTTTGGGGGAGACCCAGTACTTC. Translated: CASSLWRLGETQYF.

This clonotype was observed a handful of times. The chain carries TRBV5-1 and TRBJ1-1; 12 bases align to TRBD1. This CDR3 is built from 16 residues. The germline CDR1 and CDR2 sequences are SGHRS and YFSETQ. V lost 5 bases, J lost 0 bases, and 5 bases stayed unmatched. Here the CDR3 reads CASRPGQGAMNTEAFF. The CDR3 nucleotides are TGCGCCAGCAGACCGGGACAGGGGGCGATGAACACTGAAGCTTTCTTT.

This clonotype was recorded at least ten times. This chain links TRBV7-9 with TRBJ1-2; D ambiguous. Looked up from germline, CDR1 is SEHNR and CDR2 is FQNEAQ (reference sequence). The CDR3 sequence is 14 residues long. V shed 5 bases and J shed 2 bases, with 12 bases lying between them. The CDR3 region is CASSQADPNYGYTF. The CDR3 region has the DNA TGTGCCAGCAGCCAAGCCGACCCCAACTATGGCTACACCTTC. The full variable domain, its missing parts supplied by reference TRBV7-9 and TRBJ1-2, is DTGVSQNPRHKITKRGQNVTFRCDPISEHNRLYWYRQTLGQGPEFLTYFQNEAQLEKSRLLSDRFSAERPKGSFSTLEIQRTEQGDSAMYLCASSQADPNYGYTFGSGTRLTVV.

This clonotype was observed a single time. The rearrangement links TRBV12-3 or TRBV12-4 to TRBJ2-7, with D uncertain. V lost 5 bases, J lost 0 bases, and 8 bases lay in between. This CDR3 is built from 13 residues. This chain's CDR3 is CASSDWNSYEQYF. CDR3 in DNA: TGTGCCAGCAGTGACTGGAACTCCTACGAGCAGTACTTC.

This clonotype was seen more than once but under ten times. The chain links TRBV12-3 or TRBV12-4 to TRBJ2-7, with 10 bases lining up with TRBD1. The CDR3 has 12 amino acids. J lost 9 bases, V lost 6 bases, and 5 bases had no gene match. The DNA for the CDR3 is TGTGCCAGCAGGGGGACAGGGGAACTGCAGTACTTC. This sequence encodes CASRGTGELQYF.

This clonotype was counted between two and nine times. The rearrangement uses TRBV7-3 and TRBJ2-5; perhaps TRBD2 as D (6 bases). CDR3 size: 14 residues. CDR1 is SGHTA, CDR2 FQGTGA, per germline. Trimming left V 3 bases short and J 1 base short, with 9 bases between. This CDR3 reads CASSFFGGQETQYF. DNA of the CDR3: TGTGCCAGCAGCTTTTTCGGGGGCCAAGAGACCCAGTACTTC.

This clonotype was detected a few times. The chain is built from TRBV6-1 and TRBJ2-1; D not resolved. The CDR3 spans 15 residues. CDR1 is MNHNS, CDR2 SASEGT, per germline. Trimming took 7 bases from V and 2 from J, leaving 15 bases between them. CDR3 residues: CASTDGWGTYNEQFF. CDR3 nucleotide sequence: TGTGCCAGCACCGACGGCTGGGGAACCTACAATGAGCAGTTCTTC.

The rearrangement uses TRBV5-1 and TRBJ2-1; 9 bases are a match to TRBD1. This CDR3 comprises 15 residues. From germline, CDR1 is SGHRS and CDR2 YFSETQ. V was clipped by 3 bases and J by 3 bases; unmatched bases: 4. This chain's CDR3 is CASSSQGAGYNEQFF. The CDR3 nucleotides read TGCGCCAGCAGCTCACAGGGGGCGGGCTACAATGAGCAGTTCTTC. Filled out from reference TRBV5-1 and TRBJ2-1, the complete variable domain reads KAGVTQTPRYLIKTRGQQVTLSCSPISGHRSVSWYQQTPGQGLQFLFEYFSETQRNKGNFPGRFSGRQFSNSRSEMNVSTLELGDSALYLCASSSQGAGYNEQFFGPGTRLTVL.

This clonotype was seen many times. This chain uses TRBV21-1 with TRBJ1-5; TRBD1 is taken as the D call from the table, unchecked against the DNA. TRBV21-1 counts as a pseudogene. The CDR3 has 15 residues. CDR3 bases: TGTGCCAGCAGCAAAGTATCGGGGGGTAACGAGCCCCAGCATTTT. Translation gives CASSKVSGGNEPQHF.